Below are 26 T cell receptor beta chains sequenced from a single sample in a study of blood T cell repertoires in COVID-19. Generated by immunoSEQ multiplex PCR, the TCRdb table keeps only in-frame clones and is missing some. The sample includes 300,000 or so clones, about 87% of them seen just once. The sample was peripheral blood. These receptors were obtained from a man aged 65-85 years with acute or convalescent COVID-19.

The CDR3 coding sequence is TGTGCCAGCCTCCAGGGGCCAAATCAGCCCCAGCATTTT. Protein sequence: CASLQGPNQPQHF. The chain joins TRBV6-5 to TRBJ1-5; D possibly corresponds to TRBD1 (6 bases). CDR3 length: 13 residues. In germline, CDR1 is MNHEY, CDR2 SVGAGI. The ends were cut back, 8 bases at V and 4 bases at J, with 12 bases in the middle.

This clone has only one observation. This chain links TRBV6-5 with TRBJ1-4; 7 positions match TRBD1. Germline lookup yields CDR1 MNHEY and CDR2 SVGAGI. The CDR3 contains 14 residues. V lost 6 bases, J lost 3 bases, and 4 bases stayed unmatched. The CDR3 region has the DNA TGTGCCAGCAGCAGGGGGTCGGCTAATGAAAAACTGTTTTTT. This translates into CASSRGSANEKLFF.

This chain uses TRBV5-4 with TRBJ1-2; D may be TRBD1 (5 bases). Deletions cut 3 bases from V and 8 bases from J, with 11 bases between. This CDR3 region has 12 residues. Germline CDR1 is SGHNT and CDR2 is YYREEE (reference sequence). The CDR3 spells CASSSREDGYTF. The CDR3 nucleotides read TGTGCCAGCAGCTCCAGGGAGGACGGCTACACCTTC.

The rearrangement joins TRBV25-1 to TRBJ2-1; 9 nucleotides match TRBD2. J was trimmed by 2 bases and V by 7 bases; bases with no gene match: 3. Germline CDR1 reads MGHDK; CDR2 reads SYGVNS. The length of the CDR3 is 14 residues. CDR3 residues: CASNSGGTYNEQFF. The CDR3 DNA reads as TGTGCCAGCAATAGCGGGGGCACCTACAATGAGCAGTTCTTC.

The V gene is TRBV5-7, the J gene TRBJ2-3, with D perhaps TRBD2 (6 bases). TRBV5-7 qualifies as an ORF whose function is uncertain. V dropped 3 bases and J dropped 2 bases, with 7 bases sitting between them. The CDR3 is 13 residues long. CDR3: CASSWDSTDTQYF. In DNA, the CDR3 is TGTGCCAGCAGCTGGGACTCCACAGATACGCAGTATTTT.

The CDR3 DNA is TGTGCCACCAGCAGAGAGGTAGGGGGCTTCAATCAGCCCCAGCATTTT. Translated, it gives CATSREVGGFNQPQHF. The rearrangement uses TRBV15 and TRBJ1-5; 7 bases are shared with TRBD1. Germline V gene data show CDR1 as LNHNV and CDR2 as YYDKDF (reference sequence). The CDR3 covers 16 residues. V was pared by 0 bases and J by 3 bases, with 5 bases of the junction left unmatched.

The CDR3 here is CASSQDGRAQETQYF. As DNA, the CDR3 is TGTGCCAGCAGCCAAGATGGGCGCGCCCAAGAGACCCAGTACTTC. The chain couples TRBV3-1 (or the pseudogene TRBV3-2) to TRBJ2-5; D uncertain. The CDR3 has 15 residues. CDR1 LGHDT and CDR2 YNNKEL come from the germline V gene (reference sequence). Trimming pared 0 bases from V and 1 base from J, leaving 9 bases between.

The V gene is TRBV5-4, the J gene TRBJ1-1; 7 bases fit TRBD1. The junction had 8 bases not matched to a gene; V was cut back by 5 bases and J by 1 base. The germline gives CDR1 SGHNT, CDR2 YYREEE (reference sequence). The CDR3 covers 15 residues. The CDR3 reads CASRLDREANTEAFF. The CDR3, as DNA: TGTGCCAGCAGACTCGACAGGGAGGCGAACACTGAAGCTTTCTTT.

This sequence joins TRBV6-5 and TRBJ1-6; D is possibly TRBD1 (6 bases). Trimming left V 6 bases short and J 14 bases short, with 23 bases between. The CDR3 spans 15 residues. Germline CDR1 and CDR2: MNHEY and SVGAGI. CDR3: CASSYASVGGLALHF. In DNA form, the CDR3 reads TGTGCCAGCAGCTACGCCAGCGTAGGGGGTTTAGCCCTCCACTTT.

The chain recombines TRBV20-1 with TRBJ2-1; D might be TRBD1 (5 bases). There are 13 residues in the CDR3. Germline values: CDR1 DFQATT, CDR2 SNEGSKA (reference sequence). V was cut by 3 bases and J by 5 bases, with 11 bases left in between. The CDR3 DNA reads as TGCAGTGCTAGTGGACAAGATAACAATGAGCAGTTCTTC. Its protein is CSASGQDNNEQFF.

The chain links TRBV12-3 or TRBV12-4 to TRBJ1-2; TRBD1 might be the D (5 bases). The CDR3 runs to 12 residues. Between the trimmed V and J ends, which lost 6 bases and 7 bases, there was a span of 12 bases. CDR3 in DNA: TGTGCCAGCAGCCCTTGGGGGGGTGGCTACACCTTC. It yields the protein CASSPWGGGYTF.

The chain recombines TRBV7-2 with TRBJ2-1, with 10 bases that match TRBD2. The V and J ends lost 3 bases and 9 bases, in that order; junction bases with no gene match: 5. The CDR3 is 14 residues long. The germline V gene has CDR1 SGHTA and CDR2 FQGNSA. Written as DNA, the CDR3 is TGTGCCAGCAGCTTGCCCAGCGGGAGGGGTGAGCAGTTCTTC. It specifies CASSLPSGRGEQFF.

V gene TRBV3-1 (or the pseudogene TRBV3-2) combines with J gene TRBJ2-2; 7 positions match TRBD2. The length of the CDR3 is 18 residues. Germline V gene sequence: CDR1 LGHDT, CDR2 YNNKEL (reference sequence). V lost 1 base and J lost 0; bases outside the gene matches: 8. The CDR3 region has the DNA TGTGCCAGCAGCCAAGCTTTACTAGCGACTCCGAACACCGGGGAGCTGTTTTTT. Residues: CASSQALLATPNTGELFF.

This chain joins TRBV3-1 (or the pseudogene TRBV3-2) and TRBJ2-3; maybe TRBD1 (6 bases). The germline gives CDR1 LGHDT, CDR2 YNNKEL (reference sequence). The CDR3 contains 17 residues. The germline V and J ends were trimmed by 1 base and 1 base, with 15 bases remaining between them. The CDR3 region has the DNA TGTGCCAGCAGCCAAGCCCACAGGGCGCCTGGCACAGATACGCAGTATTTT. This gives the protein CASSQAHRAPGTDTQYF.

The chain has TRBV20-1 and TRBJ1-6, with D uncertain. Per germline, CDR1 DFQATT and CDR2 SNEGSKA (reference sequence). This CDR3 is 15 amino acids long. Between the trimmed V and J ends, which lost 3 bases and 13 bases, there was a span of 22 bases. Here the CDR3 DNA reads TGCAGTGCTAGTTCTTATTCCCAGGATCCCACGCCCCTCCACTTT. Protein product: CSASSYSQDPTPLHF.

CDR3 amino acids: CASSQETVWGGENIQYF. CDR3 DNA sequence: TGCGCCAGCAGCCAAGAAACCGTGTGGGGAGGTGAAAACATTCAGTACTTC. This rearrangement joins TRBV4-3 to TRBJ2-4; possible D gene TRBD2, 6 bases. The CDR3 spans 17 residues. Germline V CDR1 and CDR2: LGHNA, YSLEER. Trimming pared 0 bases from V and 5 bases from J, leaving 17 bases between.

The rearrangement joins TRBV30 to TRBJ2-3; 10 nucleotides line up with TRBD1. This CDR3 is built from 12 residues. The junction had 11 bases not matched to a gene; V was cut back by 8 bases and J by 12 bases. The germline V gene has CDR1 GTSNPN and CDR2 SVGIG (reference sequence). The CDR3 bases are TGTGCCGGCCTACTCGACAGGGGGCGCCAGTATTTT. Its protein is CAGLLDRGRQYF.

CDR3 nucleotide sequence: TGTGCCAGCAGTGAAGAGATCGCAGGGGCCCACAATGAGCAGTTCTTC. This codes for CASSEEIAGAHNEQFF. The V call is TRBV2, the J call TRBJ2-1; D is perhaps TRBD1 (6 bases). This CDR3 has 16 residues. The V end lost 1 base, the J end lost 5 bases, and 15 bases lay between the germline ends. CDR1 and CDR2 (germline): SNHLY, FYNNEI.

The chain joins TRBV4-1 to TRBJ1-1, with 8 bases fitting TRBD1. V shed 5 bases, J shed 5 bases, and the junction held 7 bases outside the gene matches. Looked up from germline, CDR1 is MGHRA and CDR2 is YSYEKL. The CDR3 length is 14 residues. CDR3 in amino acids: CASSTPDRVTEAFF. The CDR3 region has the DNA TGCGCCAGCAGCACGCCGGACAGGGTTACTGAAGCTTTCTTT.

The genes are TRBV11-3 and TRBJ2-2; a possible D gene is TRBD1 (6 bases). The CDR3 has 15 amino acids. Per germline, CDR1 SGHNT and CDR2 YENEEA. Trimming stripped 1 base from V and 1 base from J, with 7 bases between. This chain's CDR3 is CASSLGGGNTGELFF. In DNA form, the CDR3 reads TGTGCCAGCAGCTTAGGAGGGGGGAACACCGGGGAGCTGTTTTTT.

V gene TRBV19 combines with J gene TRBJ2-7; 8 nucleotides match TRBD1. CDR1 and CDR2 (germline): LNHDA, SQIVND (reference sequence). With V trimmed by 4 bases and J by 0 bases, 11 bases remained unmatched. The CDR3 contains 17 residues. DNA for the CDR3: TGTGCCAGTAGTAAGGCAGGGACAGGATTTGGCTCCTACGAGCAGTACTTC. It translates to CASSKAGTGFGSYEQYF. Filled out from reference TRBV19 and TRBJ2-7, the complete variable domain reads DGGITQSPKYLFRKEGQNVTLSCEQNLNHDAMYWYRQDPGQGLRLIYYSQIVNDFQKGDIAEGYSVSREKKESFPLTVTSAQKNPTAFYLCASSKAGTGFGSYEQYFGPGTRLTVT.

The chain has TRBV5-1 and TRBJ2-7, with TRBD2 identical over 10 bases. Trimming took 4 bases from V and 4 from J; bases not matched to a gene: 11. The CDR3 covers 16 residues. Germline assignment: CDR1 SGHRS and CDR2 YFSETQ. CDR3 nucleotide sequence: TGCGCCAGCAGCCTCCTTACTAGCGGGATTCGGTACGAGCAGTACTTC. As protein: CASSLLTSGIRYEQYF.

With respect to this clone: One junction end disagrees with the germline gene, perhaps due to a read error. The chain carries TRBV7-9 and TRBJ2-1; 7 bases agree with TRBD1. Germline values: CDR1 SEHNR, CDR2 FQNEAQ (reference sequence). This CDR3 is 16 amino acids long. In DNA, the CDR3 is TGTGCCAGCAGTTTAGGACAGGTGGTTAATTTAGATGAGCAGTTCTTC. It codes for CASSLGQVVNLDEQFF.

V is TRBV3-1 (or the pseudogene TRBV3-2) and J is TRBJ2-1; 8 bases are shared with TRBD2. The CDR3 extends over 16 amino acids. Germline V gene lookup returns CDR1 LGHDT and CDR2 YNNKEL (reference sequence). The ends lost 3 bases at V and 2 bases at J; junction bases unmatched: 6. The CDR3 DNA reads as TGTGCCAGCAGCCAGGGACTAGGAGGCCCCTACAATGAGCAGTTCTTC. Encoded protein: CASSQGLGGPYNEQFF.

The DNA of the CDR3 is TGTGCCAGCAGCTTAGGGGCGACAGGGGGCCGGTGGGAGACCCAGTACTTC. It specifies CASSLGATGGRWETQYF. The V and J genes are TRBV7-9 and TRBJ2-5; 10 nucleotides align to TRBD1. The CDR3 consists of 17 residues. Losses at the gene ends were 1 base for V and 5 bases for J; bases not matched to a gene: 10. Germline V gives CDR1 SEHNR, CDR2 FQNEAQ (reference sequence).

This chain connects TRBV27 to TRBJ2-7; 8 bases agree with TRBD2. Looked up from germline, CDR1 is MNHEY and CDR2 is SMNVEV (reference sequence). V trimming: 4 bases; J trimming: 3 bases; junction bases outside the gene matches: 8. The CDR3 contains 15 residues. The CDR3 DNA sequence: TGTGCCAGCAGTTGGGTACGGGAGGGCCTCTACGAGCAGTACTTC. Amino acid sequence: CASSWVREGLYEQYF.